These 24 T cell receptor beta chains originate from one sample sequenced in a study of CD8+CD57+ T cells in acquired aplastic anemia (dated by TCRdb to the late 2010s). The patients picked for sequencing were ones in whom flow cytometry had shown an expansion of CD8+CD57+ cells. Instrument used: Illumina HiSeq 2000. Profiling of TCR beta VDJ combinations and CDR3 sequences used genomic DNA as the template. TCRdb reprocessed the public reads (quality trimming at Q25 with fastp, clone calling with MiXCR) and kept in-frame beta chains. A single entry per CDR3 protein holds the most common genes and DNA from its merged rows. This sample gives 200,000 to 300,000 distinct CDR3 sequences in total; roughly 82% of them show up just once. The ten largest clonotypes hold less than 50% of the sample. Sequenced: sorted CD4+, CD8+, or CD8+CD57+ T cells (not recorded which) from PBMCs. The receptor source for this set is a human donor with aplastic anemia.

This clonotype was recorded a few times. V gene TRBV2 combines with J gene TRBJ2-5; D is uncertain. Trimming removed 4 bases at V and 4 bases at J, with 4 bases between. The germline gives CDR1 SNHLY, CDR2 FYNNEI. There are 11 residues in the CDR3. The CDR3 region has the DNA TGTGCCAGCAGTGCGGCAGAGACCCAGTACTTC. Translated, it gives CASSAAETQYF.

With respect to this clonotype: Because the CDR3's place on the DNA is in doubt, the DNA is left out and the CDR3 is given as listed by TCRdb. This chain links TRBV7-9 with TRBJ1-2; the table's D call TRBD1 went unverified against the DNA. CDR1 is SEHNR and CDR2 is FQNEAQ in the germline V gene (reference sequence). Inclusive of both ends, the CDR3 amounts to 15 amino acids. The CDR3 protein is CASSPRGRDGYTFTF.

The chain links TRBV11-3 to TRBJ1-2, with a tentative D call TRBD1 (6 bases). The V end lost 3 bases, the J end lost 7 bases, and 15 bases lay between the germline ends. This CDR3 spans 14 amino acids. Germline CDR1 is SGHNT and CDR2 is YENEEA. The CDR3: CASSLDLTGGGYTF. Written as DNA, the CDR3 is TGTGCCAGCAGCTTGGACCTGACAGGCGGTGGCTACACCTTC.

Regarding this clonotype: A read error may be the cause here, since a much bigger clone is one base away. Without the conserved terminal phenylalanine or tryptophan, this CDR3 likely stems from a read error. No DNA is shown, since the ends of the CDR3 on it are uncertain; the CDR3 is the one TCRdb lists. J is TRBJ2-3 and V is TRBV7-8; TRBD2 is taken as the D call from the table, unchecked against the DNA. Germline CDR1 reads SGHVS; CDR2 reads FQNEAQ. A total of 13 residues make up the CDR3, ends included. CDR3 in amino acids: CASSLGGGPDPHY.

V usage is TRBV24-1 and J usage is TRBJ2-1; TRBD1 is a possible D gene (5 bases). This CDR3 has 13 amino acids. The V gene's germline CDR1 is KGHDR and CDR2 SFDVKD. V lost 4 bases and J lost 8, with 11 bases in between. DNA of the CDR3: TGTGCCACCAGTGAATCAGGGTTACATGAGCAGTTCTTC. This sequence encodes CATSESGLHEQFF.

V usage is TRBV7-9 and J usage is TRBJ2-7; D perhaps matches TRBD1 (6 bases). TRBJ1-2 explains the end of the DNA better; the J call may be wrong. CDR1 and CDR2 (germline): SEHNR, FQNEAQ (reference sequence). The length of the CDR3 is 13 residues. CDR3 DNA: TGTGCCAGCATCCTTGAGGGGGACTTGGGCTACACCTTC. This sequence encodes CASILEGDLGYTF.

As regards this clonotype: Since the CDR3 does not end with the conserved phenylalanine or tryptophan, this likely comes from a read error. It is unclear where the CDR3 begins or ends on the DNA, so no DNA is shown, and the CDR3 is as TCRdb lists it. The CDR3 region is CASSQQSGNAQD. This chain connects TRBV12-3 or TRBV12-4 to TRBJ1-1. The CDR3 contains 12 residues when both ends are counted.

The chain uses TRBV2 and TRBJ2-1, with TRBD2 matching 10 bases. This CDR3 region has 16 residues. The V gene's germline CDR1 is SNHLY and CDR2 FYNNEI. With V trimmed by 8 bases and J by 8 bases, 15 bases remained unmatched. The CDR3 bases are TGTGCCAGCTTTCTACCAAGCGGGGGGGCCAGGGATGAGCAGTTCTTC. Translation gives CASFLPSGGARDEQFF.

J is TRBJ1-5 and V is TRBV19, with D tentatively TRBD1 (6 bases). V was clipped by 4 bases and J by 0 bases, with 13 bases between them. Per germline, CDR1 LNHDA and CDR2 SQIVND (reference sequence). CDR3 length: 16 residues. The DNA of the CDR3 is TGTGCCAGTAGTACCCCGGACAGCAATAGCAATCAGCCCCAGCATTTT. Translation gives CASSTPDSNSNQPQHF.

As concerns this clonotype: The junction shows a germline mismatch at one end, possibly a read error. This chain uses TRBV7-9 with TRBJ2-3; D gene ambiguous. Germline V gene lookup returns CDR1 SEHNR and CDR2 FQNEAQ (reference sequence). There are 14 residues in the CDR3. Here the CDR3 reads CASSLGHPSYTEQF. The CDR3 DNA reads TGTGCCAGCAGCTTAGGCCACCCCTCCTACACTGAGCAGTTT.

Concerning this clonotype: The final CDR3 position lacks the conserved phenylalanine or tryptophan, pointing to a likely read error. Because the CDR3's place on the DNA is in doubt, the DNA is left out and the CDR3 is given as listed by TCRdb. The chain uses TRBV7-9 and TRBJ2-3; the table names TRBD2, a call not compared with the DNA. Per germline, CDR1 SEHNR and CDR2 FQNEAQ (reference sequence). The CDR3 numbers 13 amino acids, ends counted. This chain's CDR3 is CASSVGEGGYNSP.

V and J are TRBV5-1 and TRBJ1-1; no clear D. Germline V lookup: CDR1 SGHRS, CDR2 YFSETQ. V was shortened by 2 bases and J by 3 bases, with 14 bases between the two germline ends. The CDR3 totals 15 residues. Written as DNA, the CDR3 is TGCGCCAGCAGCTTCGATGTATTCTCCTACACTGAAGCTTTCTTT. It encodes CASSFDVFSYTEAFF. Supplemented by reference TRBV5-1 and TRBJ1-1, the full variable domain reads KAGVTQTPRYLIKTRGQQVTLSCSPISGHRSVSWYQQTPGQGLQFLFEYFSETQRNKGNFPGRFSGRQFSNSRSEMNVSTLELGDSALYLCASSFDVFSYTEAFFGQGTRLTVV.

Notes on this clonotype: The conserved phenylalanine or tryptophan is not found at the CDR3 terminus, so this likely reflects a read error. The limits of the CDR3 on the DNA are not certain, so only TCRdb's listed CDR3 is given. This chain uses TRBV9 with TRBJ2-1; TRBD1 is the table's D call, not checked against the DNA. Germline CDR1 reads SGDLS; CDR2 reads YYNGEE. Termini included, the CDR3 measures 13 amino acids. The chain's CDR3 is CASSDGRIHEQRL.

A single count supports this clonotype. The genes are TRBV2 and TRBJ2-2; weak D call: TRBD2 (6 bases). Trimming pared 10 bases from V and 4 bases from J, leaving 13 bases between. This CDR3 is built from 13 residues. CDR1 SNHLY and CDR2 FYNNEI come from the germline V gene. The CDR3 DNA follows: TGTGCCACCGTGGACGGGGGCACCGGGGAGCTGTTTTTT. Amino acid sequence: CATVDGGTGELFF.

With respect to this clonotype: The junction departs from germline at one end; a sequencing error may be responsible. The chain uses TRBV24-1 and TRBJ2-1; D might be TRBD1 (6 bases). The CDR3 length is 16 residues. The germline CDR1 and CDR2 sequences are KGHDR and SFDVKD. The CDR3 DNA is TGTGCCAGCAGTCCTGGGGGCGGAGAGGGCCGGGGTGAGCAGTTCTTC. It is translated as CASSPGGGEGRGEQFF.

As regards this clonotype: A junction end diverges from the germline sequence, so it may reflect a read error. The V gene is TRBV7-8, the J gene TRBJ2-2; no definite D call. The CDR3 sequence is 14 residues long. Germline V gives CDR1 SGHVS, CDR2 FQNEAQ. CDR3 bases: TGTGCCACCAGCAGAGCTAGAGGTCCCGAGGAGCTGTTTTTT. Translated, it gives CATSRARGPEELFF.

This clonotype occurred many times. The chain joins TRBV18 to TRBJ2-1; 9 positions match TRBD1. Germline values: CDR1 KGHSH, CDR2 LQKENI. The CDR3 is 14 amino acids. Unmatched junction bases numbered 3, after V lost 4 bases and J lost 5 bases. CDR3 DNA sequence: TGTGCCAGCTCACGGGGGACAGGGCACAATGAGCAGTTCTTC. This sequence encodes CASSRGTGHNEQFF.

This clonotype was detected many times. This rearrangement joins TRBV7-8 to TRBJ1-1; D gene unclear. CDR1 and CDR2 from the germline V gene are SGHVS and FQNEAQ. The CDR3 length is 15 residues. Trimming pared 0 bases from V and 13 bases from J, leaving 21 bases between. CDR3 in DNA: TGTGCCAGCAGCTTAGCGCGAGGAGCCGATACGCAGTATTTCTTT. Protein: CASSLARGADTQYFF.

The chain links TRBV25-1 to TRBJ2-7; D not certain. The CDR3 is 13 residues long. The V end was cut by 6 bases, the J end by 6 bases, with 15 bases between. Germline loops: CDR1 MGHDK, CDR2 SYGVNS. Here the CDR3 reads CASSPPAGSEQYF. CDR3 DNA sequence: TGTGCCAGCAGCCCCCCCGCAGGTTCCGAGCAGTACTTC.

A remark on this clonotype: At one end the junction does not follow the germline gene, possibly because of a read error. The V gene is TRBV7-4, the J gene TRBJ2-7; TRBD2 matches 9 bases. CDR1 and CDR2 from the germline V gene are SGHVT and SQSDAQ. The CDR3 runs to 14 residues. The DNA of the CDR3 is TGTGCCAGCAGCTCTAGCGGGGTTTGGGGCGAGAAGCACTTC. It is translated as CASSSSGVWGEKHF.

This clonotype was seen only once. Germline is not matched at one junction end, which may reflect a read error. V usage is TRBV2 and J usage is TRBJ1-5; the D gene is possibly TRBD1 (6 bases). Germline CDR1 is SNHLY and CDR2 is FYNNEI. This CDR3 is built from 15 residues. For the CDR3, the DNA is TGTGCCAGCGGGGTCGGGGGCACGAGTAAGCAGCATCAGGATTTT. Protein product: CASGVGGTSKQHQDF.

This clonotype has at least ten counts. The CDR3 DNA reads as TGTGCCAGCAGTTACTCCGGGGTAGGGCCGAACACTGAAGCTTTCTTT. This translates into CASSYSGVGPNTEAFF. The J gene is TRBJ1-1, the V gene TRBV6-2 or TRBV6-3; D remains ambiguous. The germline CDR1 and CDR2 sequences are MNHEY and SVGEGT. The V and J ends lost 0 bases and 1 base respectively, with 12 bases between them. The CDR3 is 16 amino acids.

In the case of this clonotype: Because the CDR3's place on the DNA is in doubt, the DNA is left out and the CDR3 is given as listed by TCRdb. CDR3 in amino acids: CATLAGDTGELFFGEGYTF. The genes are TRBV24-1 and TRBJ1-2; TRBD1 is the table's D call and was not checked against the DNA. Germline V lookup: CDR1 KGHDR, CDR2 SFDVKD. The length of the CDR3 is 19 amino acids, counting both ends.

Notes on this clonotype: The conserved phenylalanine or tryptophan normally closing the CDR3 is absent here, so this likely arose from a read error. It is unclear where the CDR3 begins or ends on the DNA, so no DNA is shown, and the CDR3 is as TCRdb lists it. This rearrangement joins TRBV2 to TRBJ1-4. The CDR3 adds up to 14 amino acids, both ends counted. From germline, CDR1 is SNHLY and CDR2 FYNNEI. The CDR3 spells CASGVGGTDTQFFV.